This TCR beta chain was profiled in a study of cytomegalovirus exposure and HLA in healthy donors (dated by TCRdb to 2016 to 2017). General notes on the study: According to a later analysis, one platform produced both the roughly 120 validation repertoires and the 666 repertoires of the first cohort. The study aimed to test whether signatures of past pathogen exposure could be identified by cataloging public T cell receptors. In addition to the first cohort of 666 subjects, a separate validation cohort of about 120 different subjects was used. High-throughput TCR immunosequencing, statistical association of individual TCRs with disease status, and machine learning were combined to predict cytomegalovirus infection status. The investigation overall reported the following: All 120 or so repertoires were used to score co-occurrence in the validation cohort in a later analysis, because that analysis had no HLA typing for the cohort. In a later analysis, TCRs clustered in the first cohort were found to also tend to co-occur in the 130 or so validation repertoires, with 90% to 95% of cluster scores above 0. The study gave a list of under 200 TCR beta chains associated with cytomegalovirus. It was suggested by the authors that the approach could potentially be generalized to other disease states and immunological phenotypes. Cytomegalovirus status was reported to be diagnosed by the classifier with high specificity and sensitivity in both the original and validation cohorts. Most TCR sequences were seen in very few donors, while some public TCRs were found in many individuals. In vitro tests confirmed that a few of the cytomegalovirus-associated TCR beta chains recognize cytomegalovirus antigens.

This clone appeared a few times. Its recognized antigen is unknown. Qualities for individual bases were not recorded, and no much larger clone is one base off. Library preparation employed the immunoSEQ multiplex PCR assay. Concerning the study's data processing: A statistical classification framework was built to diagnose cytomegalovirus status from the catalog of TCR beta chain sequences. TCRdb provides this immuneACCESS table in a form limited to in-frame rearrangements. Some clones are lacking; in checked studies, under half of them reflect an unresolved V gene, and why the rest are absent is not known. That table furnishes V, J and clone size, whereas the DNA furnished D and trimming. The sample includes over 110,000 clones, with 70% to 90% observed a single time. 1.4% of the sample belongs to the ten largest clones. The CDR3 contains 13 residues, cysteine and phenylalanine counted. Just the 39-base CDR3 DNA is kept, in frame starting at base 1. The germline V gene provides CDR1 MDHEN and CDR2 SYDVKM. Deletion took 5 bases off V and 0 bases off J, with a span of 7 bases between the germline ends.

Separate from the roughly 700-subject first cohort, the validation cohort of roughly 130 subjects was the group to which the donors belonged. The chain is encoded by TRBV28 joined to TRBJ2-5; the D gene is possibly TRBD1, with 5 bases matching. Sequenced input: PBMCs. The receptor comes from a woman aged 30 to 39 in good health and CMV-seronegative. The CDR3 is CASSRQYQETQYF. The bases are TGTGCCAGCAGTAGACAGTACCAAGAGACCCAGTACTTC. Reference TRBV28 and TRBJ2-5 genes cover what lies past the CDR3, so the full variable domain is DVKVTQSSRYLVKRTGEKVFLECVQDMDHENMFWYRQDPGLGLRLIYFSYDVKMKEKGDIPEGYSVSREKKERFSLILESASTNQTSMYLCASSRQYQETQYFGPGTRLLVL.